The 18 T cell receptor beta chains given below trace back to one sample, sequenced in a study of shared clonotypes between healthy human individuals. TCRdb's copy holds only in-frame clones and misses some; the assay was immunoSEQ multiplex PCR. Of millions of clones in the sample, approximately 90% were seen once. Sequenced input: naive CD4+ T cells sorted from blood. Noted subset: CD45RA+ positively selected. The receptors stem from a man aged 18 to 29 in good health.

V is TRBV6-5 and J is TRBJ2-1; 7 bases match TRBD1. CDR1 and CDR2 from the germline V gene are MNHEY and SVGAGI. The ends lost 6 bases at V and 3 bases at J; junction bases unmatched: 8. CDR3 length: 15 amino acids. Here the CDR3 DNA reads TGTGCCAGCAGAGCCCCAGGGGGAAGCTACAATGAGCAGTTCTTC. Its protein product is CASRAPGGSYNEQFF.

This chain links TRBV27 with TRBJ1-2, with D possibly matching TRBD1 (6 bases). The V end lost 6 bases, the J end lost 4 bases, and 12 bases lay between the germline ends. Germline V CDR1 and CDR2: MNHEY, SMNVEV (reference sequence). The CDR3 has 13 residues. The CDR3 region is CASRQTGTYGYTF. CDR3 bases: TGTGCCAGCAGACAAACAGGGACCTATGGCTACACCTTC.

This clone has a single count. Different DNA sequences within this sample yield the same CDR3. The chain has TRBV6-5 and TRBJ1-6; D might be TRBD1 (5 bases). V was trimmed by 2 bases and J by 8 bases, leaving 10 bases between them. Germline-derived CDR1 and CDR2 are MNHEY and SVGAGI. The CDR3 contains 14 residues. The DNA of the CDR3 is TGTGCCAGCAGTTACCGGGGACCGGATTCACCCCTCCACTTT. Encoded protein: CASSYRGPDSPLHF.

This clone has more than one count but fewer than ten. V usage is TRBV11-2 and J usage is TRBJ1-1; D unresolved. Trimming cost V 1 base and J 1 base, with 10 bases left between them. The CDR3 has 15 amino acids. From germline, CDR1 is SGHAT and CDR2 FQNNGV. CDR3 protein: CASSLVWAGNTEAFF. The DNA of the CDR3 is TGTGCCAGCAGCTTAGTTTGGGCGGGGAACACTGAAGCTTTCTTT.

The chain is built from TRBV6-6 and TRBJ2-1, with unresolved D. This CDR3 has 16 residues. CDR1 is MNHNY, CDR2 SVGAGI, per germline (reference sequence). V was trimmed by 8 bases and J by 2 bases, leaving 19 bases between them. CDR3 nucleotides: TGTGCCAGCGTTAGTACGTCCCCAGAGACCTACAATGAGCAGTTCTTC. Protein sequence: CASVSTSPETYNEQFF.

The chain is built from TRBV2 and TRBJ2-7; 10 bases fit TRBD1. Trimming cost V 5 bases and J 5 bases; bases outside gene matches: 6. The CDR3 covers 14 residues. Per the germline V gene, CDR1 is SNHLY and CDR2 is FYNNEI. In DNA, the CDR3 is TGTGCCAGCAGTCCGGGACAGGGGCGACACGAGCAGTACTTC. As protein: CASSPGQGRHEQYF.

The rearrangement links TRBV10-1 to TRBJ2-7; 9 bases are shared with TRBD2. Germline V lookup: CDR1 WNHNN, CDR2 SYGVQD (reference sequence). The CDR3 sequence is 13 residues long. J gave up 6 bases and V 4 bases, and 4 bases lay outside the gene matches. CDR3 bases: TGCGCCAGCAGTGGGACTAGCGTCGGCGAGCAGTACTTC. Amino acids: CASSGTSVGEQYF.

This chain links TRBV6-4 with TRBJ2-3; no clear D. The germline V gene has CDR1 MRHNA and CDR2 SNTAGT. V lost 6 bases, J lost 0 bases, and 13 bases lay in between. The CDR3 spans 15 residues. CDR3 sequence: CASRPSEFSTDTQYF. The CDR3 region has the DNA TGTGCCAGCAGACCGTCGGAATTCAGCACAGATACGCAGTATTTT.

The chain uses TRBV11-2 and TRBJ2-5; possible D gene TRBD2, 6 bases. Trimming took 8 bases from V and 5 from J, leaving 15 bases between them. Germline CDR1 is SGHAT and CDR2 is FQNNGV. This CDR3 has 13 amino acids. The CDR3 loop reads CASLGVSGETQYF. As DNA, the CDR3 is TGTGCCAGCCTAGGGGTTAGCGGTGAGACCCAGTACTTC.

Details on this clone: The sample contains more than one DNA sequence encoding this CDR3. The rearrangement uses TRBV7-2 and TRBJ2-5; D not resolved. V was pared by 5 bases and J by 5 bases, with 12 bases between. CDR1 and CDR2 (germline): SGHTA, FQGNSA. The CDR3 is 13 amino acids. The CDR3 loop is CASSPASRETQYF. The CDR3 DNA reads TGTGCCAGCAGCCCAGCTTCCAGGGAGACCCAGTACTTC.

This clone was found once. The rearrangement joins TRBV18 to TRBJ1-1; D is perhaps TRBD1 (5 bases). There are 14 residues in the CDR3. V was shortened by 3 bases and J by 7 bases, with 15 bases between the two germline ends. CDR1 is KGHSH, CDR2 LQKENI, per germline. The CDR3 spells CASSPPGRDGEAFF. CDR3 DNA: TGTGCCAGCTCACCCCCGGGGAGGGACGGTGAAGCTTTCTTT.

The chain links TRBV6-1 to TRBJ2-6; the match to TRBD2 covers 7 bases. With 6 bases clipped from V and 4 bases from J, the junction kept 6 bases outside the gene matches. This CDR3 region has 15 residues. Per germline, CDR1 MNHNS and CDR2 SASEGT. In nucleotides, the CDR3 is TGTGCCAGCAGCCTGGGGGGGACCGGGGCCAACGTCCTGACTTTC. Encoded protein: CASSLGGTGANVLTF.

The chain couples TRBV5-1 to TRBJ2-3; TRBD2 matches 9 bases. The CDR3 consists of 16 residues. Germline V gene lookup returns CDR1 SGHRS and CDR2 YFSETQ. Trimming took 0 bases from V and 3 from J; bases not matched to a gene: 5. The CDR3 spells CASSLAVSGGTDTQYF. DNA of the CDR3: TGCGCCAGCAGCTTGGCGGTTAGCGGGGGAACAGATACGCAGTATTTT.

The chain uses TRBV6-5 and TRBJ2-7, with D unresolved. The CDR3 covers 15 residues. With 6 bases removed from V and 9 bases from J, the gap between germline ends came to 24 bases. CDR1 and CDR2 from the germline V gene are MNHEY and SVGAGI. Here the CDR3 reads CASSFTPLIIDVQYF. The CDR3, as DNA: TGTGCCAGCAGCTTCACACCTCTTATTATAGACGTGCAGTACTTC.

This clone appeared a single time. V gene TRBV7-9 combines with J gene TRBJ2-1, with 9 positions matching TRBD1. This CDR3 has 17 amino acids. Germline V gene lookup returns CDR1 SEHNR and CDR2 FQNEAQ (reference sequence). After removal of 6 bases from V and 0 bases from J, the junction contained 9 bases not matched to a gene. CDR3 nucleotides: TGTGCCAGCAGACTTAGTGGGACAGGGTTCTCCTACAATGAGCAGTTCTTC. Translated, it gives CASRLSGTGFSYNEQFF.

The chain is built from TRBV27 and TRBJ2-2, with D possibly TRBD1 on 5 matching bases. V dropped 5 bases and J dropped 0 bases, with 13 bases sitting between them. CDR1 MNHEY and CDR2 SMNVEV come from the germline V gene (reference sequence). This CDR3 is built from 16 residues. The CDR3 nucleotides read TGTGCCAGCAGTCCTGATGACAGCGCGAACACCGGGGAGCTGTTTTTT. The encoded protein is CASSPDDSANTGELFF.

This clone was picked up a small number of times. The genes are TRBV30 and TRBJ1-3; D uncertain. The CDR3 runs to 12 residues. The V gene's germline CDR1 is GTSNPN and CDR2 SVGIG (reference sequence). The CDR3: CSWKNSGNTIYF. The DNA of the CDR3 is TGTTCATGGAAAAACAGCGGAAACACCATATATTTT.

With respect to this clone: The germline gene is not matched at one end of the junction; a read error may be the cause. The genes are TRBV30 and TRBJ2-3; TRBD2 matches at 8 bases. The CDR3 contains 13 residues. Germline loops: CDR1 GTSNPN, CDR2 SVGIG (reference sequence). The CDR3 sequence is CAWSLLGTSPSFF. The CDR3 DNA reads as TGTGCCTGGAGTCTCCTGGGGACTAGTCCGTCTTTTTTT.